The present T cell receptor (beta chain) was sequenced within a study of blood T cell repertoires in COVID-19. Study information: COVID-19 samples from acute and convalescent phases originated in the United States, Italy and Spain. In each case, the material was cDNA or gDNA derived from T cells, B-cell-depleted T cells, or PBMCs.

Under the authors' procedure: Estimation of nucleated cell counts relied on the amplification of reference gene primers. Clones were sequenced by immunoSEQ multiplex PCR, and TCRdb holds only the in-frame ones, with some missing. The V and J calls and clone size come from that table; D and trimming were worked out from the DNA. Of some 100,000 clones in the sample, around 90% were seen once. The V gene lost 4 bases and the J gene lost 4 bases, with 22 bases spanning the gap. CDR1 MNHEY and CDR2 SVGEGT come from the germline V gene. The CDR3 consists of 17 residues. The chain uses TRBV6-2 or TRBV6-3 and TRBJ1-2, with a weak D call TRBD1 (5 bases). The clonotype originates from a man aged 45-65 years with acute or convalescent COVID-19. Sequencing used peripheral blood. CDR3 sequence reads: CASSSPIRDPHGYGYTF. CDR3 in DNA: TGTGCCAGCAGTTCACCTATCAGGGATCCCCATGGCTATGGCTACACCTTC.